Each of the 22 T cell receptor beta chains below was sequenced from the same sample in a study of patients and donors after allogeneic stem cell transplantation. TCRdb called the RT-PCR reads again in MiXCR, with one record for every CDR3 protein. The data contain about 87,000 distinct CDR3 sequences, around 5% of them singletons. Sequenced material: blood, either unsorted or a sorted T cell fraction (not recorded which). Receptors originate from a human donor who was either an allogeneic HSCT recipient or a stem cell or donor lymphocyte infusion donor (not recorded which). It is not recorded whose cells these are; they may come from a transplant donor.

This clonotype was observed many times. The chain carries TRBV7-9 and TRBJ2-5; 8 bases line up with TRBD2. The junction had 4 bases not matched to a gene; V was cut back by 2 bases and J by 2 bases. This CDR3 is 15 amino acids long. Germline V lookup: CDR1 SEHNR, CDR2 FQNEAQ (reference sequence). CDR3 amino acids: CASSLPTSGQETQYF. DNA for the CDR3: TGTGCCAGCAGCTTACCAACTAGCGGACAAGAGACCCAGTACTTC.

This clonotype has a count of ten or more. The V gene is TRBV5-1, the J gene TRBJ2-1; 11 bases align to TRBD2. V shed 0 bases, J shed 10 bases, and the junction held 15 bases outside the gene matches. The CDR3 has 18 residues. CDR1 is SGHRS, CDR2 YFSETQ, per germline. CDR3 sequence reads: CASSLAVVSGTSGEEQFF. CDR3 DNA: TGCGCCAGCAGCTTGGCCGTCGTTTCCGGGACTAGCGGAGAGGAGCAGTTCTTC. Variable domain in full (rest from reference TRBV5-1 and TRBJ2-1): KAGVTQTPRYLIKTRGQQVTLSCSPISGHRSVSWYQQTPGQGLQFLFEYFSETQRNKGNFPGRFSGRQFSNSRSEMNVSTLELGDSALYLCASSLAVVSGTSGEEQFFGPGTRLTVL.

Many counts were recorded for this clonotype. The V gene is TRBV12-3 or TRBV12-4, the J gene TRBJ1-2; D not resolved. This CDR3 contains 13 residues. V was cut by 6 bases and J by 3 bases, with 11 bases left in between. CDR3 DNA: TGTGCCAGCAGGGTCGGCCGCTACTATGGCTACACCTTC. It codes for CASRVGRYYGYTF.

A few counts support this clonotype. This chain links TRBV20-1 with TRBJ1-4; no reliable D call. Germline V gene lookup returns CDR1 DFQATT and CDR2 SNEGSKA (reference sequence). Trimming pared 3 bases from V and 7 bases from J, leaving 6 bases between. The CDR3 sequence is 11 residues long. The DNA of the CDR3 is TGCAGTGCTAGTGGGGTTGAAAAACTGTTTTTT. This translates into CSASGVEKLFF.

This clonotype was recorded many times. This chain joins TRBV5-1 and TRBJ2-7; 11 bases align to TRBD2. V shed 4 bases and J 3 bases; nucleotides not matched to a gene: 12. Germline CDR1 is SGHRS and CDR2 is YFSETQ. CDR3 length equals 17 residues. Written as DNA, the CDR3 is TGCGCCAGCAGCCCGGGGGCTAGCGGGAGGCTAGGCTACGAGCAGTACTTC. This translates into CASSPGASGRLGYEQYF.

This clonotype was observed at least ten times. CDR3 protein: CASSYSKVSYGYTF. The CDR3 DNA sequence: TGTGCCAGCAGTTACTCGAAAGTATCCTATGGCTACACCTTC. This chain links TRBV6-2 or TRBV6-3 with TRBJ1-2; D not resolved. Germline CDR1 MNHEY, CDR2 SVGEGT. V lost 0 bases and J lost 4, with 9 bases in between. This CDR3 is 14 amino acids long.

This clonotype was counted at least ten times. The genes are TRBV12-3 or TRBV12-4 and TRBJ1-5; D is unclear. Between the trimmed V and J ends, which lost 6 bases and 7 bases, there was a span of 16 bases. This CDR3 has 14 amino acids. Written as DNA, the CDR3 is TGTGCCAGCAGCCGCTGGGAGGGAGGGCAGCCCCAGCATTTT. Protein product: CASSRWEGGQPQHF.

At least ten counts were recorded for this clonotype. The V and J genes are TRBV24-1 and TRBJ2-5, with TRBD1 matching 8 bases. In germline, CDR1 is KGHDR, CDR2 SFDVKD. There are 18 residues in the CDR3. J gave up 2 bases and V 3 bases, and 13 bases lay outside the gene matches. Written as DNA, the CDR3 is TGTGCCACCAGTGATCCCCCGGAGAAAGACAGGGGTCAAGAGACCCAGTACTTC. Translation: CATSDPPEKDRGQETQYF.

This clonotype was found once. V gene TRBV21-1 combines with J gene TRBJ2-7; the table's D call TRBD2 went unverified against the DNA. TRBV21-1 is recorded as a pseudogene. There are 17 residues in the CDR3. CDR3 coding DNA: TGTGCCAGCAGCAAATGTGATCGGACTAGCGGACTCTACGAGCAGTACTTC. It codes for CASSKCDRTSGLYEQYF.

This clonotype was recorded many times. The J gene is TRBJ1-2, the V gene TRBV20-1, with 7 bases lining up with TRBD1. The CDR3 spans 13 residues. V shed 7 bases and J 3 bases; nucleotides not matched to a gene: 8. Per germline, CDR1 DFQATT and CDR2 SNEGSKA (reference sequence). The CDR3 coding sequence is TGCAGTGGGAGGGGAGGGGGCCACTATGGCTACACCTTC. It yields the protein CSGRGGGHYGYTF.

This clonotype was seen ten or more times. This chain connects TRBV6-5 to TRBJ2-1; D not certain. The V end lost 0 bases, the J end lost 4 bases, and 7 bases lay between the germline ends. Germline loops: CDR1 MNHEY, CDR2 SVGAGI. This CDR3 has 14 residues. The CDR3 DNA sequence: TGTGCCAGCAGTTACTCGAACAGATACAATGAGCAGTTCTTC. It encodes CASSYSNRYNEQFF.

The sample holds many counts of this clonotype. The genes are TRBV10-3 and TRBJ2-2; no firm D call. Germline CDR1 reads ENHRY; CDR2 reads SYGVKD. The CDR3 is 16 amino acids. The V end was cut by 0 bases, the J end by 6 bases, with 14 bases between. CDR3 protein: CAISESAGVTAGELFF. The CDR3, as DNA: TGTGCCATCAGTGAGTCGGCAGGAGTGACGGCCGGGGAGCTGTTTTTT.

The chain has TRBV28 and TRBJ2-5, with D possibly matching TRBD1 (5 bases). The V gene's germline CDR1 is MDHEN and CDR2 SYDVKM. The CDR3 contains 12 residues. Trimming took off 6 bases at V and 7 bases at J, with 12 bases between the two ends. The CDR3 DNA is TGTGCCAGCAGGGACACCCGTCGGACCCAGTACTTC. Its protein is CASRDTRRTQYF. The variable domain in full, completed from reference TRBV28 and TRBJ2-5, reads DVKVTQSSRYLVKRTGEKVFLECVQDMDHENMFWYRQDPGLGLRLIYFSYDVKMKEKGDIPEGYSVSREKKERFSLILESASTNQTSMYLCASRDTRRTQYFGPGTRLLVL.

This clonotype was detected a few times. J is TRBJ1-1 and V is TRBV20-1, with unresolved D. The ends were cut back, 0 bases at V and 9 bases at J, with 17 bases in the middle. The CDR3 sequence is 14 residues long. Germline V CDR1 and CDR2: DFQATT, SNEGSKA (reference sequence). CDR3 sequence: CSARDPAGSGKAFF. The CDR3 nucleotides are TGCAGTGCTAGAGATCCGGCAGGCTCCGGGAAAGCTTTCTTT.

The chain carries TRBV5-4 and TRBJ2-1, with D maybe TRBD2 (5 bases). This CDR3 has 14 residues. Trimming cost V 2 bases and J 6 bases, with 12 bases left between them. Germline V gene data show CDR1 as SGHNT and CDR2 as YYREEE (reference sequence). The chain's CDR3 is CASSLFSAANEQFF. CDR3 DNA sequence: TGTGCCAGCAGCTTATTTTCAGCGGCCAATGAGCAGTTCTTC. Supplemented by reference TRBV5-4 and TRBJ2-1, the full variable domain reads ETGVTQSPTHLIKTRGQQVTLRCSSQSGHNTVSWYQQALGQGPQFIFQYYREEENGRGNFPPRFSGLQFPNYSSELNVNALELDDSALYLCASSLFSAANEQFFGPGTRLTVL.

The rearrangement joins TRBV27 to TRBJ1-4; 7 nucleotides agree with TRBD1. Trimming removed 10 bases from V and 8 bases from J; junction bases left unmatched: 10. The length of the CDR3 is 13 residues. CDR1 and CDR2 from the germline V gene are MNHEY and SMNVEV (reference sequence). CDR3 sequence (DNA): TGTGCCACCAAGACAGGGTCGTGGGAAAAACTGTTTTTT. This translates into CATKTGSWEKLFF.

This clonotype has at least ten counts. This chain links TRBV10-3 with TRBJ1-1; D is uncertain. V dropped 0 bases and J dropped 3 bases, with 11 bases sitting between them. Per germline, CDR1 ENHRY and CDR2 SYGVKD. There are 15 residues in the CDR3. For the CDR3, the DNA is TGTGCCATCAGTGAGTCGGGCGGGAAGGACACTGAAGCTTTCTTT. Translated: CAISESGGKDTEAFF.

This clonotype was observed many times. This chain links TRBV18 with TRBJ2-7, with 11 bases aligning to TRBD2. This CDR3 comprises 14 residues. Germline V gene lookup returns CDR1 KGHSH and CDR2 LQKENI. The V and J ends lost 5 bases and 2 bases, in that order; junction bases with no gene match: 2. The CDR3 coding sequence is TGTGCCAGCTCAAAGACTAGCGGGGCCTACGAGCAGTACTTC. Encoded protein: CASSKTSGAYEQYF.

This clonotype was seen a handful of times. The chain joins TRBV18 to TRBJ1-6; D is ambiguous. CDR1 KGHSH and CDR2 LQKENI come from the germline V gene. The CDR3 consists of 13 residues. Trimming removed 4 bases from V and 10 bases from J, with 11 bases in between. The CDR3 DNA follows: TGTGCCAGCTCACAAGAAAGAAAATCACCCCTCCACTTT. This encodes CASSQERKSPLHF.

This clonotype was observed at least ten times. J is TRBJ2-3 and V is TRBV7-2, with 11 nucleotides matching TRBD2. The J segment lost 4 bases and the V segment lost 5 bases, leaving 5 bases of the junction unmatched. Germline loops: CDR1 SGHTA, CDR2 FQGNSA. CDR3 size: 15 residues. The DNA of the CDR3 is TGTGCCAGCAGCCGGACTAGCGGGCCCTCAGATACGCAGTATTTT. It encodes CASSRTSGPSDTQYF.

This clonotype appeared a few times. CDR3 region: CASSIYGQDGELFF. The CDR3 DNA reads as TGTGCCAGTAGTATCTATGGACAAGATGGGGAGCTGTTTTTT. The chain joins TRBV19 to TRBJ2-2, with D perhaps matching TRBD1 (5 bases). V was clipped by 3 bases and J by 8 bases, with 13 bases between them. The CDR3 extends over 14 amino acids. Germline-derived CDR1 and CDR2 are LNHDA and SQIVND (reference sequence).

This clonotype was observed at least ten times. The chain recombines TRBV7-6 with TRBJ2-7, with D uncertain. The germline CDR1 and CDR2 sequences are SGHVS and FNYEAQ. V was trimmed by 4 bases and J by 3 bases, leaving 13 bases between them. This CDR3 has 14 amino acids. The CDR3 DNA reads TGTGCCAGCAGCTCCCGTCCTACAGACTACGAGCAGTACTTC. It is translated as CASSSRPTDYEQYF.